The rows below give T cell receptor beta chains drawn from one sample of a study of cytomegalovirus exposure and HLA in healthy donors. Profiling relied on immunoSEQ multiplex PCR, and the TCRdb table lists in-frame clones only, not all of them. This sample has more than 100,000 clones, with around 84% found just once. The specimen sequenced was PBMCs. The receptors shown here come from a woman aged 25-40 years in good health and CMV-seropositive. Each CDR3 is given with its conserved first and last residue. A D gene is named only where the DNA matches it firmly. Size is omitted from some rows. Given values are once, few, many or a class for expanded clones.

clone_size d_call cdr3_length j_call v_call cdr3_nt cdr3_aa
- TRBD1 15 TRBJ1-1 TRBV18 TGTGCCAGCTCACCACAGCAGGGGGAGAACACTGAAGCTTTCTTT CASSPQQGENTEAFF
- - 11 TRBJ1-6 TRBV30 TGTGCCTGGAGTATTAGGGGTGACCTCCACTTT CAWSIRGDLHF
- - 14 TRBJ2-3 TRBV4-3 TGCGCCAGCAGCCAAGGGGGCCACACAGATACGCAGTATTTT CASSQGGHTDTQYF
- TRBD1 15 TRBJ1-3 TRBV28 TGTGCCAGCAGCCGTACCAGGGGGCGGGGAAACACCATATATTTT CASSRTRGRGNTIYF
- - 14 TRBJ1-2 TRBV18 TGTGCCAGCTCACCACCAGGACAGTTAGATGGCTACACCTTC CASSPPGQLDGYTF
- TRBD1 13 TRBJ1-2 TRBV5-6 TGTGCCAGCAGCTTGAGACAGGGGGGAGGCTACACCTTC CASSLRQGGGYTF
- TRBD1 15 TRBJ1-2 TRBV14 TGTGCCAGCAGCCAAGAGGACAGGGAGGGGCTTGGCTACACCTTC CASSQEDREGLGYTF
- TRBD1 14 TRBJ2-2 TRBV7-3 TGTGCCAGCAGCGGGACAGGGGGCACCGGGGAGCTGTTTTTT CASSGTGGTGELFF
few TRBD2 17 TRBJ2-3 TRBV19 TGTGCCAGTAGTAACCAAGCGAGCGGGGAGTACACAGATACGCAGTATTTT CASSNQASGEYTDTQYF
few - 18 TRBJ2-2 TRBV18 TGTGCCAGCTCACCCCCTTCAGGGATCCTCGCGAACACCGGGGAGCTGTTTTTT CASSPPSGILANTGELFF
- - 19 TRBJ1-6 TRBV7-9 TGTGCCAGCAGCTTAGCGTCCAGAACAGGGATTTCCTATAATTCACCCCTCCACTTT CASSLASRTGISYNSPLHF
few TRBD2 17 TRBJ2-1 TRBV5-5 TGTGCCAGCAGCTTGGTAGGAGCGGGGTATTCCTACAATGAGCAGTTCTTC CASSLVGAGYSYNEQFF
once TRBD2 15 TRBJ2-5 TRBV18 TGTGCCAGCTCAGAGTCCGGGACTAGGGTCGAGACCCAGTACTTC CASSESGTRVETQYF
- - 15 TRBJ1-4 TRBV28 TGTGCCACCTACCGCGGGGCCTCAACTAATGAAAAACTGTTTTTT CATYRGASTNEKLFF
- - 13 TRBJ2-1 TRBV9 TGTGCCAGCAGCGTGAAGAACGCGGCGGAGCAGTTCTTC CASSVKNAAEQFF
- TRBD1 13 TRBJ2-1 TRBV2 TGTGCCAGCAGTGACCAGACAGGGGGCGCGCAGTTCTTC CASSDQTGGAQFF
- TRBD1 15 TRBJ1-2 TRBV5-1 TGCGCCAGCAGCCCACAGACAGGGTCCTATGATGGCTACACCTTC CASSPQTGSYDGYTF
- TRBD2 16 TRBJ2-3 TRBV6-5 TGTGCCAGCAGTTACGGGGCGGGGGGCCGCGCAGATACGCAGTATTTT CASSYGAGGRADTQYF
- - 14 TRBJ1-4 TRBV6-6 TGTGCCAGCAGTTGGGGGGGGACTAATGAAAAACTGTTTTTT CASSWGGTNEKLFF
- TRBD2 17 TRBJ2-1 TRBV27 TGTGCCAGCACCCTTTCTAGCGGGGGACCCTTTTACAATGAGCAGTTCTTC CASTLSSGGPFYNEQFF
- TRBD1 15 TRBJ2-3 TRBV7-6 TGTGCCAGCAGCCTGGTCGAGGACAGGGCGAATACGCAGTATTTT CASSLVEDRANTQYF
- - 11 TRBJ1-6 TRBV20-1 TGCAGTGCTAATCCGGGGTCACCCCTCCACTTT CSANPGSPLHF
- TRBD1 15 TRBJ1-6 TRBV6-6 TGTGCCAGCAGAAATGGACAGGGGGGGAATTCACCCCTCCACTTT CASRNGQGGNSPLHF
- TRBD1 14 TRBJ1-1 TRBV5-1 TGCGCCAGCAGCGCCGGGACAGGGAACACTGAAGCTTTCTTT CASSAGTGNTEAFF
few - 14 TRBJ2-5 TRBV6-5 TGTGCCAGCAGTTACCTCACAGGGCAAGAGACCCAGTACTTC CASSYLTGQETQYF
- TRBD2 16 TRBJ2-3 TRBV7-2 TGTGCCAGCAGCTTTAGCGGCCGCGGGGGTACAGATACGCAGTATTTT CASSFSGRGGTDTQYF
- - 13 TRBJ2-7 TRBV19 TGTGCCAGTAGTATTCAAGGGGACTACGAGCAGTACTTC CASSIQGDYEQYF
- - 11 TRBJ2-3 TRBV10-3 TGTGCCATCAAGCTCACAGATACGCAGTATTTT CAIKLTDTQYF
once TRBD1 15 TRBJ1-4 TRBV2 TGTGCCAGCAGTGATCCCGGGACAGGGGGGAGAAAACTGTTTTTT CASSDPGTGGRKLFF
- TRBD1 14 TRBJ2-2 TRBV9 TGTGCCAGCAGCGTAGGGGACAGCACCGGGGAGCTGTTTTTT CASSVGDSTGELFF
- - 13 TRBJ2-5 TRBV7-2 TGTGCCAGCACCTCGGCGGGGCAAGAGACCCAGTACTTC CASTSAGQETQYF
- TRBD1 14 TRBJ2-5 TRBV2 TGTGCCAGCAGACAGACAGGGGCGGGAGAGACCCAGTACTTC CASRQTGAGETQYF
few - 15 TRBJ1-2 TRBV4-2 TGTGCCAGCAGCCATTCCATAACAGGGCCCGGTGGCTACACCTTC CASSHSITGPGGYTF
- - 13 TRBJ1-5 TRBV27 TGTGCCAGCAGTTTCTCCCCCAATCAGCCCCAGCATTTT CASSFSPNQPQHF
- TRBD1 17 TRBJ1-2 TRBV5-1 TGCGCCAGCAGCTCAGGGACAGGGGGCCGAGACAACTATGGCTACACCTTC CASSSGTGGRDNYGYTF
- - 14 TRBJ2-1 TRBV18 TGTGCCAGCTCACCTCTCTCCCTCGACAATGAGCAGTTCTTC CASSPLSLDNEQFF
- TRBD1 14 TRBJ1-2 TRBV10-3 TGTGCCATCACAGGGACAGGGGGAGGCAATGGCTACACCTTC CAITGTGGGNGYTF
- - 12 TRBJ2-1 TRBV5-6 TGTGCCAGCAGCTTTGGGAGACTTGAGCAGTTCTTC CASSFGRLEQFF
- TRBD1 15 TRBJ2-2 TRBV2 TGTGCCAGCAGTAGACAGGGGCAGGTCACCGGGGAGCTGTTTTTT CASSRQGQVTGELFF
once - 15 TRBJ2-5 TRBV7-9 TGTGCCAGCAGCCAAATAAGGGACATCCAAGAGACCCAGTACTTC CASSQIRDIQETQYF
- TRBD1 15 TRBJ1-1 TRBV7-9 TGTGCCAGCATCCCAGGGGGGACCGGGAACACTGAAGCTTTCTTT CASIPGGTGNTEAFF
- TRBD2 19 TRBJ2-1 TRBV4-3 TGCGCCAGCAGCCAAGACCCCTCGGGGCTAGCGGGGGACAACAATGAGCAGTTCTTC CASSQDPSGLAGDNNEQFF
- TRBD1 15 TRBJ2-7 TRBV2 TGTGCCAGTCACCCTCTTGGACCAGGGGGTTACGAGCAGTACTTC CASHPLGPGGYEQYF
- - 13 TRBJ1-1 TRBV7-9 TGTGCCAGCGGATCACAGGCGAACACTGAAGCTTTCTTT CASGSQANTEAFF
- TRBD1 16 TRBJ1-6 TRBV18 TGTGCCAGCTCACCGGGACAGGGGTTCGCTAATTCACCCCTCCACTTT CASSPGQGFANSPLHF
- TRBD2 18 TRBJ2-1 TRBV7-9 TGTGCCAGCAGCTTAGCCCGGGCTAGCGGATACCGGCTTTGGGAGCAGTTCTTC CASSLARASGYRLWEQFF
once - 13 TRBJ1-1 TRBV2 TGTGCCAGCAGTGGGGAGACTGACACTGAAGCTTTCTTT CASSGETDTEAFF
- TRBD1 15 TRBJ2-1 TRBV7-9 TGTGCCAGCAGCTTAGACGGGGACAGGGGGCGACGGCAGTTCTTC CASSLDGDRGRRQFF
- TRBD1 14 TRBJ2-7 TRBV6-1 TGTGCCAGCAGTGAATCGACAGGGGCGCGCGAGCAGTACTTC CASSESTGAREQYF
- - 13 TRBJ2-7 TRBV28 TGTGCCAGCCGTATACGTCAGGGGACCGAGCAGTACTTC CASRIRQGTEQYF
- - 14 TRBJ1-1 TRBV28 TGTGCCAGCAGTTTTTGGGAGGGCGGCACTGAAGCTTTCTTT CASSFWEGGTEAFF
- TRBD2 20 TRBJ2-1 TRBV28 TGTGCCAGCAGTATAAAGACTAGCGGGGGAGCTACGAACACCTACAATGAGCAGTTCTTC CASSIKTSGGATNTYNEQFF
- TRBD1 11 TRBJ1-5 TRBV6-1 TGTGCCACCGGACGGGACAGGCCCCAGCATTTT CATGRDRPQHF
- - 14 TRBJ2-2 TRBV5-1 TGCGCCAGCAGCTCCCCCGACAGAGACGGGGAGCTGTTTTTT CASSSPDRDGELFF
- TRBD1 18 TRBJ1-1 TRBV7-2 TGTGCCAGCAGCTTATATCACCCAGGGGGCAATCCGAACACTGAAGCTTTCTTT CASSLYHPGGNPNTEAFF